This T cell receptor (beta chain) was recorded in a study of shared clonotypes between healthy human individuals. About the study: Participating donors consisted of two women and a few men aged 18 to 49. Regarding the study as a whole: Unshared clonotypes carried lower generation probabilities than those common to all four donors.

Among the donors, all were Caucasian adults who lived in Nashville, Tennessee. Measured with immunoSEQ multiplex PCR; TCRdb has only the in-frame clones, and not every one. The repertoire holds fewer than 3 million clones, with around 90% as singletons. V lost 2 bases and J 8 bases, leaving 8 bases between the germline ends. This CDR3 region has 11 residues. Germline V gene sequence: CDR1 SGHDT, CDR2 YYEEEE. As to this clone: Its target is not known.

V gene TRBV5-6 combines with J gene TRBJ2-7, with D maybe TRBD2 (5 bases). The sequence was obtained from a man aged 18 to 30 in good health. Some clones in this sample may be carry-over from other donors' samples. Sequenced input: naive CD4+ T cells from PBMCs. Indicated subset: CD45RA+ positively selected. The CDR3, as DNA: TGTGCCAGCAGCTTTTCTAGCAAGCAGTACTTC. Translated: CASSFSSKQYF.